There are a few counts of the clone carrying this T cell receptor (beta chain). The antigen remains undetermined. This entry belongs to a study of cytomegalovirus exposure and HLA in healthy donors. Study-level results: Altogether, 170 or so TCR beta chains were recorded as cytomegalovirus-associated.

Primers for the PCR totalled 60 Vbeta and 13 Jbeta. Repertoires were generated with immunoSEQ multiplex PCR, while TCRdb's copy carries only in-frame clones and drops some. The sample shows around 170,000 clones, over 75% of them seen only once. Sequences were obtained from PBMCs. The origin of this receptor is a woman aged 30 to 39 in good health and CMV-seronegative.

Here the CDR3 DNA reads TGCGCCAGCAGTGTCGGCGGGGTGGCCAATGAGCAGTTCTTC. Translating gives CASSVGGVANEQFF. The rearrangement uses TRBV10-1 and TRBJ2-1, with a weak D call TRBD2 (6 bases). The germline gives CDR1 WNHNN, CDR2 SYGVQD (reference sequence). V dropped 4 bases and J dropped 6 bases, with 13 bases sitting between them. The CDR3 has 14 residues.